This is a list of T cell receptor beta chains from one sample in a study of OX40 agonist ivuxolimab in advanced cancers. Using immunoSEQ multiplex PCR, the repertoire was profiled, and TCRdb retains in-frame clones only, with some absent. The repertoire holds some 80,000 clones, about nine tenths seen once, with roughly 0.6% in the top ten. The sequenced sample was CD4+ or CD8+ T cells sorted from blood, obtained in a trial of the OX40 agonist ivuxolimab. All receptors come from an adult with an advanced solid tumor such as melanoma, head and neck, liver or kidney cancer. CDR3s include the opening cysteine and the closing phenylalanine or tryptophan. D genes are given only for firm matches. Expanded clones get a size class; other rows say once, few or many, or leave the size out.

v_call: TRBV5-4; clone_size: -; d_call: TRBD2; j_call: TRBJ2-3; cdr3_nt: TGTGCCAGCAGGGCCCAAAGCGGGAGAAGCACAGATACGCAGTATTTT; cdr3_aa: CASRAQSGRSTDTQYF
v_call: TRBV14; clone_size: once; d_call: TRBD1; j_call: TRBJ2-1; cdr3_nt: TGTGCCAGCAGCCTCGACAGGGTCCGCAATGAGCAGTTCTTC; cdr3_aa: CASSLDRVRNEQFF
v_call: TRBV11-1; clone_size: -; d_call: -; j_call: TRBJ2-1; cdr3_nt: TGTGCCAGCAGCCCCCGGGGGCAGGGGAACGAGCAGTTCTTC; cdr3_aa: CASSPRGQGNEQFF
v_call: TRBV29-1; clone_size: -; d_call: -; j_call: TRBJ1-6; cdr3_nt: TGCAGCGTAATCTACTCCTATAATTCACCCCTCCACTTT; cdr3_aa: CSVIYSYNSPLHF
v_call: TRBV7-2; clone_size: -; d_call: TRBD1; j_call: TRBJ1-1; cdr3_nt: TGTGCCAGCAGCACCCGACAGGGGAACACTGAAGCTTTCTTT; cdr3_aa: CASSTRQGNTEAFF
v_call: TRBV6-1; clone_size: -; d_call: -; j_call: TRBJ2-5; cdr3_nt: TGTGCCAGTAGTGAGCGTGAAGAGACCCAGTACTTC; cdr3_aa: CASSEREETQYF
v_call: TRBV18; clone_size: -; d_call: TRBD2; j_call: TRBJ2-1; cdr3_nt: TGTGCCAGCTCACCACTAGTAGCGGGAGGCCAATTCTCCTACAATGAGCAGTTCTTC; cdr3_aa: CASSPLVAGGQFSYNEQFF
v_call: TRBV5-5; clone_size: -; d_call: -; j_call: TRBJ2-7; cdr3_nt: TGTGCCAGCAGCAGCGGACTGGGTGCCTACGAGCAGTACTTC; cdr3_aa: CASSSGLGAYEQYF
v_call: TRBV27; clone_size: -; d_call: TRBD2; j_call: TRBJ2-7; cdr3_nt: TGTGCCAGCAGTTCCCTAGCGGGACTCGGGGTTTTGCAGTACTTC; cdr3_aa: CASSSLAGLGVLQYF
v_call: TRBV10-1; clone_size: -; d_call: -; j_call: TRBJ1-2; cdr3_nt: TGCGCCAGCAGTGAGCGACAGCTAACTTATGGCTACACCTTC; cdr3_aa: CASSERQLTYGYTF
v_call: TRBV30; clone_size: -; d_call: -; j_call: TRBJ1-3; cdr3_nt: TGTGCCTGGAACCCGGGGTTCGGTGGAAACACCATATATTTT; cdr3_aa: CAWNPGFGGNTIYF
v_call: TRBV11-2; clone_size: medium-sized; d_call: TRBD2; j_call: TRBJ2-1; cdr3_nt: TGTGCCAGCAGCTTAAGTAGCGGGGGGAGCTCCTACAATGAGCAGTTCTTC; cdr3_aa: CASSLSSGGSSYNEQFF
v_call: TRBV5-1; clone_size: once; d_call: TRBD2; j_call: TRBJ2-1; cdr3_nt: TGCGCCAGCAGCCAAGACCTAGCGGGGGCGAGGATCTTC; cdr3_aa: CASSQDLAGARIF
v_call: TRBV30; clone_size: -; d_call: TRBD1; j_call: TRBJ1-4; cdr3_nt: TGTGCCTGGAGGCAGGGGGGGAATGAAAAACTGTTTTTT; cdr3_aa: CAWRQGGNEKLFF
v_call: TRBV10-3; clone_size: few; d_call: -; j_call: TRBJ1-5; cdr3_nt: TGTGCCATCAGTGAGAGCCATAGCAATCAGCCCCAGCATTTT; cdr3_aa: CAISESHSNQPQHF
v_call: TRBV19; clone_size: -; d_call: TRBD2; j_call: TRBJ2-3; cdr3_nt: TGTGCCAGTACCTTTCGAGCGGGGTCTAGCACAGATACGCAGTATTTT; cdr3_aa: CASTFRAGSSTDTQYF
v_call: TRBV29-1; clone_size: -; d_call: TRBD1; j_call: TRBJ1-2; cdr3_nt: TGCAGCGTTGAGACGGGGACAGAATACGGCTACACCTTC; cdr3_aa: CSVETGTEYGYTF
v_call: TRBV30; clone_size: -; d_call: TRBD2; j_call: TRBJ2-1; cdr3_nt: TGTGCCTGGACTGGCGGGAGTTTCGGTGAGCAGTTCTTC; cdr3_aa: CAWTGGSFGEQFF
v_call: TRBV9; clone_size: -; d_call: -; j_call: TRBJ2-1; cdr3_nt: TGTGCCAGCAGCGTAGCCGGGGGGCTATACAATGAGCAGTTCTTC; cdr3_aa: CASSVAGGLYNEQFF
v_call: TRBV5-4; clone_size: -; d_call: -; j_call: TRBJ2-7; cdr3_nt: TGTGCCAGCAGTCCTAGCCTAGGAATTAGCGAGCAGTACTTC; cdr3_aa: CASSPSLGISEQYF
v_call: TRBV6-5; clone_size: -; d_call: -; j_call: TRBJ1-4; cdr3_nt: TGTGCCAGCAGTTACTCTCGGGAAACTAATGAAAAACTGTTTTTT; cdr3_aa: CASSYSRETNEKLFF
v_call: TRBV7-9; clone_size: -; d_call: -; j_call: TRBJ2-5; cdr3_nt: TGTGCCAGCACCAGAAGCTTGGGGCGGGAGACCCAGTACTTC; cdr3_aa: CASTRSLGRETQYF
v_call: TRBV30; clone_size: -; d_call: TRBD1; j_call: TRBJ2-2; cdr3_nt: TGTGCCTGGAATACAGGGGGCTGGGGAGCCGGGGAGCTGTTTTTT; cdr3_aa: CAWNTGGWGAGELFF
v_call: TRBV18; clone_size: -; d_call: -; j_call: TRBJ2-5; cdr3_nt: TGTGCCAGCTCACCACTAAACCAAGAGACCCAGTACTTC; cdr3_aa: CASSPLNQETQYF
v_call: TRBV5-6; clone_size: -; d_call: -; j_call: TRBJ1-2; cdr3_nt: TGTGCCAGCAGCTTGGATTACAGGGAAGCTGGCTACACCTTC; cdr3_aa: CASSLDYREAGYTF
v_call: TRBV10-3; clone_size: -; d_call: -; j_call: TRBJ1-1; cdr3_nt: TGTGCCATCAGTTCAGGAGCCTTGAACACTGAAGCTTTCTTT; cdr3_aa: CAISSGALNTEAFF
v_call: TRBV5-1; clone_size: -; d_call: -; j_call: TRBJ1-1; cdr3_nt: TGCGCCAGCAGCGAAACAGTGATGAACACTGAAGCTTTCTTT; cdr3_aa: CASSETVMNTEAFF
v_call: TRBV6-6; clone_size: -; d_call: -; j_call: TRBJ2-7; cdr3_nt: TGTGCCAGCAGGGATGCGGGACAGCCGACCTACGAGCAGTACTTC; cdr3_aa: CASRDAGQPTYEQYF
v_call: TRBV5-4; clone_size: few; d_call: -; j_call: TRBJ2-5; cdr3_nt: TGTGCCAGCAGCCCCGGGACGGCGCAAGAGACCCAGTACTTC; cdr3_aa: CASSPGTAQETQYF
v_call: TRBV6-1; clone_size: -; d_call: TRBD1; j_call: TRBJ1-2; cdr3_nt: TGTGCCAGCAGTGAAGCACAGGGGAATCATGGCTACACCTTC; cdr3_aa: CASSEAQGNHGYTF
v_call: TRBV2; clone_size: -; d_call: -; j_call: TRBJ1-3; cdr3_nt: TGTGCCAGCAGTGCGGGACACGTCTCGGGAAACACCATATATTTT; cdr3_aa: CASSAGHVSGNTIYF
v_call: TRBV19; clone_size: -; d_call: -; j_call: TRBJ1-2; cdr3_nt: TGTGCCAGTAGTATAGGACCCCGGTACTATGGCTACACCTTC; cdr3_aa: CASSIGPRYYGYTF
v_call: TRBV6-6; clone_size: -; d_call: TRBD1; j_call: TRBJ1-5; cdr3_nt: TGTGCCAGCAGTTACTCGACAGGGGCTGGACAGCCCCAGCATTTT; cdr3_aa: CASSYSTGAGQPQHF
v_call: TRBV5-1; clone_size: -; d_call: -; j_call: TRBJ1-1; cdr3_nt: TGCGCCAGCAGCTTGGACAGAGTGGGGGGCACTGAAGCTTTCTTT; cdr3_aa: CASSLDRVGGTEAFF
v_call: TRBV11-3; clone_size: -; d_call: TRBD1; j_call: TRBJ2-3; cdr3_nt: TGTGCCAGCAGCTTATCGGGGACAGTTACTAGCACAGATACGCAGTATTTT; cdr3_aa: CASSLSGTVTSTDTQYF
v_call: TRBV5-1; clone_size: once; d_call: TRBD1; j_call: TRBJ2-5; cdr3_nt: TGCGCCAGCAGCGCGACCGGGACAGGAATAGAGACCCAGTACTTC; cdr3_aa: CASSATGTGIETQYF
v_call: TRBV6-1; clone_size: -; d_call: -; j_call: TRBJ2-3; cdr3_nt: TGTGCCAGCAGTGAAGCGCGTAGGGCAGGGGACACAGATACGCAGTATTTT; cdr3_aa: CASSEARRAGDTDTQYF
v_call: TRBV18; clone_size: -; d_call: TRBD2; j_call: TRBJ2-1; cdr3_nt: TGTGCCAGCTCACCGATTGGCGGGGGGAGCTCCTACAATGAGCAGTTCTTC; cdr3_aa: CASSPIGGGSSYNEQFF
v_call: TRBV7-8; clone_size: -; d_call: TRBD1; j_call: TRBJ2-5; cdr3_nt: TGTGCCAGCAGCCCGCGGACAGGGGCGCGGGAGACCCAGTACTTC; cdr3_aa: CASSPRTGARETQYF
v_call: TRBV27; clone_size: -; d_call: TRBD2; j_call: TRBJ2-3; cdr3_nt: TGTGCCAGCAGTCCCCCAACCCGAGGGCTAGCGGGAGGGGTCACAGATACGCAGTATTTT; cdr3_aa: CASSPPTRGLAGGVTDTQYF
v_call: TRBV11-3; clone_size: -; d_call: TRBD1; j_call: TRBJ2-6; cdr3_nt: TGTGCCAGCAGCTTCCATACAGGGGTAGGCTCTGGGGCCAACGTCCTGACTTTC; cdr3_aa: CASSFHTGVGSGANVLTF
v_call: TRBV5-5; clone_size: -; d_call: TRBD1; j_call: TRBJ2-7; cdr3_nt: TGTGCCAGCAGCTGGGACAGGGGCTACGAGCAGTACTTC; cdr3_aa: CASSWDRGYEQYF
v_call: TRBV19; clone_size: -; d_call: -; j_call: TRBJ2-7; cdr3_nt: TGTGCCAGTCATTTCCGGTCACTAATTCCCTACGAGCAGTACTTC; cdr3_aa: CASHFRSLIPYEQYF
v_call: TRBV11-1; clone_size: -; d_call: -; j_call: TRBJ1-1; cdr3_nt: TGTGCCAGCAGCATCCCGGGGGGAGGGATGAACACTGAAGCTTTCTTT; cdr3_aa: CASSIPGGGMNTEAFF
v_call: TRBV11-2; clone_size: -; d_call: -; j_call: TRBJ1-2; cdr3_nt: TGTGCCAGCAGGGGACAAGTCGACTATGGCTACACCTTC; cdr3_aa: CASRGQVDYGYTF
v_call: TRBV4-1; clone_size: -; d_call: -; j_call: TRBJ2-3; cdr3_nt: TGCGCCAGCAGCCAAGTCCCGGGCGGGGGCAATATACCCTCCACAGATACGCAGTATTTT; cdr3_aa: CASSQVPGGGNIPSTDTQYF
v_call: TRBV5-1; clone_size: -; d_call: -; j_call: TRBJ2-3; cdr3_nt: TGCGCCAGCAGCCCCCCGGGTGGCACAGATACGCAGTATTTT; cdr3_aa: CASSPPGGTDTQYF
v_call: TRBV6-6; clone_size: -; d_call: -; j_call: TRBJ1-5; cdr3_nt: TGTGCCAGCAGTTACCGAAATAGCAATCAGCCCCAGCATTTT; cdr3_aa: CASSYRNSNQPQHF
v_call: TRBV7-9; clone_size: -; d_call: TRBD1; j_call: TRBJ1-2; cdr3_nt: TGTGCCAGCAGCGCAACAGGGGACGGCTATGGCTACACCTTC; cdr3_aa: CASSATGDGYGYTF
v_call: TRBV18; clone_size: -; d_call: TRBD1; j_call: TRBJ2-5; cdr3_nt: TGTGCCAGCTCACCCCAACAGGGGGACCGTGAGCAGTACTTC; cdr3_aa: CASSPQQGDREQYF
v_call: TRBV30; clone_size: -; d_call: -; j_call: TRBJ2-7; cdr3_nt: TGTGCCTGGAGCGTGGCAGGGAGATCCTACGAGCAGTACTTC; cdr3_aa: CAWSVAGRSYEQYF
v_call: TRBV5-1; clone_size: -; d_call: -; j_call: TRBJ2-7; cdr3_nt: TGCGCCAGCAGCTTGTCTTTGGACAGCTACGAGCAGTACTTC; cdr3_aa: CASSLSLDSYEQYF
v_call: TRBV7-9; clone_size: -; d_call: -; j_call: TRBJ2-5; cdr3_nt: TGTGCCAGCAACCTTTACTCACCCGCAAGGGAGACCCAGTACTTC; cdr3_aa: CASNLYSPARETQYF
v_call: TRBV9; clone_size: -; d_call: TRBD2; j_call: TRBJ2-1; cdr3_nt: TGTGCCAGCAGCGGCGGGGGGGCTGGCTACAATGAGCAGTTCTTC; cdr3_aa: CASSGGGAGYNEQFF
v_call: TRBV4-1; clone_size: few; d_call: -; j_call: TRBJ1-6; cdr3_nt: TGCGCCAGCAGCCACCAGACTCCACCCCTCCACTTT; cdr3_aa: CASSHQTPPLHF
v_call: TRBV2; clone_size: -; d_call: -; j_call: TRBJ2-1; cdr3_nt: TGTGCCAGCAGCGCCACTAGCCCGCTCAGGGATGAGCAGTTCTTC; cdr3_aa: CASSATSPLRDEQFF
v_call: TRBV6-1; clone_size: few; d_call: -; j_call: TRBJ2-2; cdr3_nt: TGTGCCAGCAGTGTAGAGGCGACCGGGGAGCTGTTTTTT; cdr3_aa: CASSVEATGELFF
v_call: TRBV19; clone_size: once; d_call: TRBD1; j_call: TRBJ2-5; cdr3_nt: TGTGCCAGTAGTATGGGGACAGTTCAAGAGACCCAGTACTTC; cdr3_aa: CASSMGTVQETQYF
v_call: TRBV23-1; clone_size: -; d_call: TRBD1; j_call: TRBJ2-6; cdr3_nt: TGCGCCAGCAGTCACATCCGGGACAGAAACTCTGGGGCCAACGTCCTGACTTTC; cdr3_aa: CASSHIRDRNSGANVLTF
v_call: TRBV14; clone_size: -; d_call: TRBD2; j_call: TRBJ2-3; cdr3_nt: TGTGCCAGCAGCTCGGGACTAGCGGGGGGGCCGGATACGCAGTATTTT; cdr3_aa: CASSSGLAGGPDTQYF